The T cell receptor beta chain described here comes from a study of shared clonotypes between healthy human individuals. Germline V gene lookup returns CDR1 SGHTA and CDR2 FQGNSA. V was shortened by 5 bases and J by 6 bases, with 20 bases between the two germline ends. This CDR3 spans 16 amino acids. Clones were sequenced by immunoSEQ multiplex PCR, and TCRdb holds only the in-frame ones, with some missing. This sample has 2,500,000 or so clones, with about 90% found just once. The clonotype was recovered from a man in his late teens or twenties in good health. Some clones in this sample may be carry-over from other donors' samples. The specimen was naive CD4+ T cells from PBMCs. Documented subset: CD45RA+ positively selected. V gene TRBV7-2 combines with J gene TRBJ2-1; D gene ambiguous. The DNA of the CDR3 is TGTGCCAGCAGCCCAAACGGCCCTAGGATGGGCAATGAGCAGTTCTTC. Amino acid sequence: CASSPNGPRMGNEQFF.